Listed below are T cell receptor beta chains from one sample, sequenced in a study of immune heterogeneity within non-small cell lung tumors. TCRdb re-derived calls from the multiplex PCR reads in MiXCR, one entry per CDR3 protein. The sample carries 7,500 to 10,000 distinct CDR3 sequences, roughly a third recorded once. The specimen was lung tumor tissue. Receptors were obtained from a man aged 60 to 69 with non-small cell lung cancer. Both conserved end residues are part of each CDR3. Fields, in order: V gene, D gene, J gene, CDR3 length, clone size, CDR3 protein, CDR3 DNA. A D gene is named only where the DNA matches it firmly. A clone size is listed for some rows: how often the clone was seen (once, few, many), or a class if it is expanded.

>TRBV7-3|TRBD2|TRBJ2-7|18|once
CASSKRGWSTSGQYEQYF
TGTGCCAGCAGCAAACGAGGCTGGTCGACTAGCGGTCAATACGAGCAGTACTTC
>TRBV2|.|TRBJ2-4|15|.
CASSEELWQINIQYF
TGTGCCAGCAGTGAAGAGCTGTGGCAGATAAACATTCAGTACTTC
>TRBV20-1|.|TRBJ2-7|13|many
CSARAPGSYEQYF
TGCAGTGCTAGGGCCCCAGGATCCTACGAGCAGTACTTC
>TRBV7-8|.|TRBJ2-7|13|.
CASSKGVDYEQYF
TGTGCCAGCAGCAAAGGGGTGGATTACGAGCAGTACTTC
>TRBV9|TRBD2|TRBJ2-5|17|many
CASSVFGTSGRGETQYF
TGTGCCAGCAGCGTATTTGGGACTAGCGGGAGAGGGGAGACCCAGTACTTC
>TRBV7-2|TRBD2|TRBJ2-7|16|.
CASSNTIASGRYEQYF
TGTGCCAGCAGCAATACTATAGCTAGCGGGAGGTACGAGCAGTACTTC
>TRBV18|.|TRBJ2-1|14|many
CASSPPKGYNEQFF
TGTGCCAGCTCACCACCGAAGGGCTACAATGAGCAGTTCTTC
>TRBV6-1|.|TRBJ2-7|11|medium-sized
CASSPGREQYF
TGTGCCAGCAGTCCGGGTCGCGAGCAGTACTTC
>TRBV28|TRBD1|TRBJ1-5|15|medium-sized
CASRSSGTGNQPQHF
TGTGCCAGCAGATCTTCCGGGACAGGTAATCAGCCCCAGCATTTT
>TRBV28|.|TRBJ1-2|12|.
CASIGATHGYTF
TGTGCCAGCATCGGGGCCACTCATGGCTACACCTTC
>TRBV12-3/TRBV12-4|.|TRBJ1-5|15|once
CASSLGGAPNQPQHF
TGTGCCAGCAGTTTAGGGGGGGCGCCGAATCAGCCCCAGCATTTT
>TRBV6-1|TRBD1|TRBJ1-3|15|medium-sized
CASSWTGNSGNTIYF
TGTGCCAGCAGTTGGACAGGAAACTCTGGAAACACCATATATTTT
>TRBV6-1|.|TRBJ2-5|18|few
CASSRGSAGAPGVETQYF
TGTGCCAGCAGTCGGGGGAGCGCAGGGGCACCGGGGGTGGAGACCCAGTACTTC
>TRBV5-1|TRBD2|TRBJ2-2|17|medium-sized
CASSLKLAGGRTGELFF
TGCGCCAGCAGCTTGAAACTAGCGGGAGGAAGGACCGGGGAGCTGTTTTTT
>TRBV29-1|TRBD1|TRBJ2-3|14|many
CSVVDRVGTDTQYF
TGCAGCGTTGTAGACAGGGTTGGCACAGATACGCAGTATTTT
>TRBV7-7|TRBD2|TRBJ2-1|15|.
CASSQTSGSYNEQFF
TGTGCCAGCAGCCAAACTAGCGGTTCCTACAATGAGCAGTTCTTC
>TRBV6-1|TRBD1|TRBJ1-2|14|few
CASSQTGAEIGYTF
TGTGCCAGCAGTCAAACAGGGGCCGAAATTGGCTACACCTTC
>TRBV5-4|TRBD1|TRBJ1-3|15|many
CASSLAGGSGNTIYF
TGTGCCAGCAGCTTGGCAGGGGGCTCTGGAAACACCATATATTTT
>TRBV6-1|.|TRBJ2-1|15|many
CASRRDSVSYNEQFF
TGTGCCAGCAGGCGGGACAGCGTGTCCTACAATGAGCAGTTCTTC
>TRBV7-2|TRBD2|TRBJ2-3|15|many
CASSPSGRAEDTQYF
TGTGCCAGCAGCCCTAGCGGGAGGGCCGAAGATACGCAGTATTTT
>TRBV15|.|TRBJ2-6|15|.
CATSRGDYGANVLTF
TGTGCCACCAGCAGAGGAGACTATGGGGCCAACGTCCTGACTTTC
>TRBV28|TRBD2|TRBJ2-2|20|once
CASSLWAGAGLAGGTGELFF
TGTGCCAGCAGTTTATGGGCAGGGGCTGGACTAGCGGGAGGGACCGGGGAGCTGTTTTTT
>TRBV3-1|.|TRBJ2-7|15|many
CASSQFKKGAYEQYF
TGTGCCAGCAGCCAATTCAAGAAGGGGGCCTACGAGCAGTACTTC
>TRBV28|TRBD2|TRBJ2-7|15|.
CASSQTSGDYYEQYF
TGTGCCAGCAGCCAAACTAGCGGTGACTACTACGAGCAGTACTTC
>TRBV5-1|TRBD2|TRBJ2-3|19|.
CASSSGLAGGLASTDTQYF
TGCGCCAGCAGCTCGGGACTAGCGGGAGGGCTAGCTAGCACAGATACGCAGTATTTT